This section outlines one T cell receptor (beta chain) sequence together with its context. This sample is part of a study of blood T cell repertoires in COVID-19. Germline V gene data show CDR1 as KGHSH and CDR2 as LQKENI. The CDR3 runs 15 residues. V lost 3 bases and J 9 bases, leaving 18 bases between the germline ends. Measured with immunoSEQ multiplex PCR; TCRdb has only the in-frame clones, and not every one. The sample includes 100,000 or so clones, around 90% of them seen just once. This sequence joins TRBV18 and TRBJ2-1; D is perhaps TRBD2 (6 bases). The clonotype originates from a woman aged 55-70 years with acute or convalescent COVID-19. The sequenced material came from peripheral blood. The CDR3 here is CASSPQLAAGLEQFF. The DNA for the CDR3 is TGTGCCAGCTCACCCCAACTAGCAGCTGGACTTGAGCAGTTCTTC. The whole variable domain, remainder taken from reference TRBV18 and TRBJ2-1, is NAGVMQNPRHLVRRRGQEARLRCSPMKGHSHVYWYRQLPEEGLKFMVYLQKENIIDESGMPKERFSAEFPKEGPSILRIQQVVRGDSAAYFCASSPQLAAGLEQFFGPGTRLTVL.